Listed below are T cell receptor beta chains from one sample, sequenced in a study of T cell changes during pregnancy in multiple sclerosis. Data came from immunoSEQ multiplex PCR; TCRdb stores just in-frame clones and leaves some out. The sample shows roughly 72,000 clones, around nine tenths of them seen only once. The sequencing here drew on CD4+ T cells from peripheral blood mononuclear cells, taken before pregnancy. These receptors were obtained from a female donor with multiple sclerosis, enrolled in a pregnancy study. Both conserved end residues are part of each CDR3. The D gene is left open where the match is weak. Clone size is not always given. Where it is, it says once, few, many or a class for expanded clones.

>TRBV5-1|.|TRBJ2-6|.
TGCGCCAGCAGCTTGGATGCGTTTCGCTCTGGGGCCAACGTCCTGACTTTC
CASSLDAFRSGANVLTF
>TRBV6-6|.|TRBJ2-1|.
TGTGCCAGCAGTTACTCCTTAGCGGAAGAGCAGTTCTTC
CASSYSLAEEQFF
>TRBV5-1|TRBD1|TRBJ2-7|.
TGCGCCAGCAGCCCCGAAGGGGGCCGGGAGCAGTACTTC
CASSPEGGREQYF
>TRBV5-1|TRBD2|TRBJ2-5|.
TGCGCCAGCAGCTTGACTAGCGGGGGGTTACAAGAGACCCAGTACTTC
CASSLTSGGLQETQYF
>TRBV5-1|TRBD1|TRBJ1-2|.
TGCGCCAGCAGCTCCTCCGGGACAGGGGGCGTGAACTATGGCTACACCTTC
CASSSSGTGGVNYGYTF
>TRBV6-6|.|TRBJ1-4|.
TGTGCCAGCAGGGGCGGGACCCGCTATGAAAAACTGTTTTTT
CASRGGTRYEKLFF
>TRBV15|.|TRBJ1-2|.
TGTGCCACCAGCAGAGATCGGACAGTCTATGGCTACACCTTC
CATSRDRTVYGYTF
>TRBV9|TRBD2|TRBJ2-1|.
TGTGCCAGCAGCGTAGGGGCCATTAGCGGGGGGACGAATGAGCAGTTCTTC
CASSVGAISGGTNEQFF
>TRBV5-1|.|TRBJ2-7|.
TGCGCCAGCAGCGCAATAACAGGGTACGAGCAGTACTTC
CASSAITGYEQYF
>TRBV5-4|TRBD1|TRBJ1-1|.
TGTGCCAGCAGCTTGCCAGGGGGGACTGAAGCTTTCTTT
CASSLPGGTEAFF
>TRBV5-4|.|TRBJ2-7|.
TGTGCCAGCAGCTTGGCAGGCAGTCCCTACGAGCAGTACTTC
CASSLAGSPYEQYF
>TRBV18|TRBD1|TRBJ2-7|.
TGTGCCAGCTCACCACCGGAACAGGGGGGTCCCTGGGGCGAGCAGTACTTC
CASSPPEQGGPWGEQYF
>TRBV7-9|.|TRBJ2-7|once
TGTGCCAGCAGCTCAATCCGAGGGGGAGGGGGAACCTACGAGCAGTACTTC
CASSSIRGGGGTYEQYF
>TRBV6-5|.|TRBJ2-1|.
TGTGCCAGCAGTTACGGTGTGGCGGAGGATGAGCAGTTCTTC
CASSYGVAEDEQFF
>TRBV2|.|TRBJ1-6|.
TGTGCCAGCGACTACAGTAATTCACCCCTCCACTTT
CASDYSNSPLHF
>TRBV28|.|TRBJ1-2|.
TGTGCCAGCAGTTCGGTAAATGGCTACACCTTC
CASSSVNGYTF
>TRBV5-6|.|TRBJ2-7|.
TGTGCCAGCAGCTTGGGGGGAGGTACCTACGAGCAGTACTTC
CASSLGGGTYEQYF